This is a list of T cell receptor beta chains from one sample in a study of identical twins. In TCRdb, the 5' RACE reads were re-called with MiXCR into one record per CDR3 protein. The profile shows around 650,000 distinct CDR3 sequences, under 8.5% of them singletons. These data were also filed under a second study, of yellow fever vaccine responses in identical twins.

The sequenced sample consisted of PBMCs. These receptors originate from a young woman in good health. The CDR3 runs from the conserved cysteine through the conserved F or W. D genes are given only for firm matches. Size is omitted from some rows. Given values are once, few, many or a class for expanded clones.

V	length	J	D	size	DNA	CDR3
TRBV29-1	16	TRBJ2-3	TRBD2	NA	TGCAGCGTTTTTTTGGGGACTAGACCTAGCACAGATACGCAGTATTTT	CSVFLGTRPSTDTQYF
TRBV20-1	14	TRBJ2-5	TRBD2	many	TGCAGTGCCGTACTAGCGGGAGCGGGGGAGACCCAGTACTTC	CSAVLAGAGETQYF
TRBV12-3/TRBV12-4	18	TRBJ2-3	TRBD1	NA	TGTACCAGCAGTTTAAGGGCACACACAGGGGACAGCACAGATACGCAGTATTTT	CTSSLRAHTGDSTDTQYF
TRBV7-8	14	TRBJ1-1	NA	NA	TGTGCCAGCAGTTTAGAAATGTACGCGGGGGAAGCTTTCTTT	CASSLEMYAGEAFF
TRBV2	16	TRBJ2-4	NA	few	TGTGCCAGCAACCAGAATGTGGGCAGGACCGGGGACATTCAGTACTTC	CASNQNVGRTGDIQYF
TRBV5-1	15	TRBJ2-1	TRBD2	few	TGCGCCAGCAGCTCCTCAGCGGGACCGAACAATGAGCAGTTCTTC	CASSSSAGPNNEQFF
TRBV29-1	14	TRBJ2-7	TRBD1	few	TGCAGCGTCCAACTCAGGGACAGGGGCTACGAGCAGTACTTC	CSVQLRDRGYEQYF
TRBV20-1	16	TRBJ2-3	NA	few	TGCAGTGCTAGTAATTCCCCGGGAGCGGCAACAGATACGCAGTATTTT	CSASNSPGAATDTQYF
TRBV11-2	14	TRBJ1-6	NA	few	TGTGCCAGCAGCTTAGGGTATTCGTACTCACCCCTCCACTTT	CASSLGYSYSPLHF
TRBV24-1	16	TRBJ2-1	TRBD2	NA	TGTGCCACCAGTGACGGGACTAGCGCCCCCTACAATGAGCAGTTCTTC	CATSDGTSAPYNEQFF
TRBV5-1	16	TRBJ2-5	NA	NA	TGCGCCAGCAGCTTGGTCGTACCCGGGATGAAAGAGACCCAGTACTTC	CASSLVVPGMKETQYF
TRBV2	16	TRBJ2-3	TRBD2	few	TGTGCCAGCAGTGCACCGGGAGGGCCAAGCACAGATACGCAGTATTTT	CASSAPGGPSTDTQYF
TRBV4-1	18	TRBJ2-2	NA	NA	TGCGCCAGCAGACCAGGCGCGAGTCGGGGAGAGCTGACCGGGGAGCTGTTTTTT	CASRPGASRGELTGELFF
TRBV29-1	14	TRBJ2-7	NA	many	TGCAGCGTTGCGGGCGCGAGCGCCTCCCACGAGCAGTACTTC	CSVAGASASHEQYF
TRBV28	16	TRBJ1-2	TRBD1	NA	TGTGCCAGCAGCTCCGCCGTGACAGGGGGCGCCCATGGCTACACCTTC	CASSSAVTGGAHGYTF
TRBV24-1	14	TRBJ2-3	NA	NA	TGTGCCACCAGTGGGTTGGGGAGCGCAGATACGCAGTATTTT	CATSGLGSADTQYF
TRBV29-1	15	TRBJ1-1	NA	NA	TGCAGCGTTGTAGGCAGTTTCTTAATGAACACTGAAGCTTTCTTT	CSVVGSFLMNTEAFF
TRBV20-1	16	TRBJ2-1	NA	NA	TGCTGTGCTAGAAAGGGGACCCTGAGGGACTACAATGAGCAGTTCTTC	CCARKGTLRDYNEQFF
TRBV18	15	TRBJ2-7	NA	many	TGTGCCAGCTCCCTCGACAGAGTGAGCTCCTACGAGCAGTACTTC	CASSLDRVSSYEQYF
TRBV29-1	14	TRBJ2-2	NA	many	TGCAGCGCCCGTTTAGGGGGGAGCACCGGGGAGCTGTTTTTT	CSARLGGSTGELFF
TRBV15	17	TRBJ2-1	NA	few	TGTGCCACCAGCAGAGATCACCAACTGAGCTCCTACAATGAGCAGTTCTTC	CATSRDHQLSSYNEQFF
TRBV4-1	15	TRBJ1-5	NA	few	TGCGCCAGCAGCCCGCGGGAAGGCTGGGGTCAGCCCCAGCATTTT	CASSPREGWGQPQHF
TRBV7-2	15	TRBJ2-1	NA	few	TGTGCCAGCAGCACACGGGGGGCTAGCTACAATGAGCAGTTCTTC	CASSTRGASYNEQFF
TRBV27	17	TRBJ1-1	NA	many	TGTGCCAGCAGCTCCTTCCGGGACCGGAGGCTGAACACTGAAGCTTTCTTT	CASSSFRDRRLNTEAFF